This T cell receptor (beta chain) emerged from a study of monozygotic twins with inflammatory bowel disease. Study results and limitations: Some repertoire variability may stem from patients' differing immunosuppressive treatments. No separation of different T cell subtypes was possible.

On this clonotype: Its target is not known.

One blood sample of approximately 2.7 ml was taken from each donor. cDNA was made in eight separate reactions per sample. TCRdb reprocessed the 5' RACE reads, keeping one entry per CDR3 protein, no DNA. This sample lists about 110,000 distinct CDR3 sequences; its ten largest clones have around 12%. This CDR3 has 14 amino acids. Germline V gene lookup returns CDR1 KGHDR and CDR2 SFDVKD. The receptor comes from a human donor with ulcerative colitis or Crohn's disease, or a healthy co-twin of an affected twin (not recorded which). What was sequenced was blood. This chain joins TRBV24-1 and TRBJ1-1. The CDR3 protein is CATKAAGSITEAFF.